Below are 27 T cell receptor beta chains sequenced from a single sample in a study of OX40 agonist ivuxolimab in advanced cancers. Only in-frame clones appear in the TCRdb table, and some are missing; sequencing was by immunoSEQ multiplex PCR. The sample yields about 68,000 clones, approximately 90% seen once. The source was CD4+ or CD8+ T cells sorted from blood, collected in a trial of the OX40 agonist ivuxolimab. These TCRs come from an adult with an advanced solid tumor such as melanoma, head and neck, liver or kidney cancer.

The chain links TRBV19 to TRBJ1-3, with D uncertain. Deletions cut 4 bases from V and 2 bases from J, with 12 bases between. This CDR3 comprises 15 residues. The germline V gene encodes CDR1 LNHDA and CDR2 SQIVND (reference sequence). CDR3 sequence (DNA): TGTGCCAGTAGTACGACATGGATGACTGGAAACACCATATATTTT. Amino acids: CASSTTWMTGNTIYF.

V gene TRBV20-1 combines with J gene TRBJ1-2; no reliable D call. Germline V gene data show CDR1 as DFQATT and CDR2 as SNEGSKA (reference sequence). The CDR3 has 8 residues. The CDR3 nucleotides read TGCAGACCCTATGGCTACACCTTC. This codes for CRPYGYTF.

The V and J genes are TRBV19 and TRBJ1-5; possible D gene TRBD1, 5 bases. V shed 6 bases and J shed 0 bases, with 12 bases lying between them. The CDR3 is 15 residues long. Germline CDR1 reads LNHDA; CDR2 reads SQIVND (reference sequence). The DNA for the CDR3 is TGTGCCAGTAGGGGGGACGGGCATAGCAATCAGCCCCAGCATTTT. Its translation: CASRGDGHSNQPQHF.

V and J are TRBV5-5 and TRBJ2-7, with TRBD2 matching over 9 bases. Germline assignment: CDR1 SGHKS and CDR2 YYEKEE (reference sequence). This CDR3 is 15 amino acids long. The J segment lost 3 bases and the V segment lost 4 bases, leaving 8 bases of the junction unmatched. The CDR3 reads CASSISSGRSYEQYF. The CDR3 DNA reads TGTGCCAGCAGCATCAGTAGCGGGAGAAGCTACGAGCAGTACTTC.

In this sample, this clone turned up once. The J gene is TRBJ1-4, the V gene TRBV6-5, with D unresolved. The germline V gene has CDR1 MNHEY and CDR2 SVGAGI. The CDR3 runs 12 residues. The V end lost 6 bases, the J end lost 7 bases, and 9 bases lay between the germline ends. The CDR3: CASRRLGEKLFF. As DNA, the CDR3 is TGTGCCAGCAGAAGACTGGGTGAAAAACTGTTTTTT.

The chain carries TRBV29-1 and TRBJ2-5, with D maybe TRBD2 (7 bases). V lost 0 bases and J 9 bases, leaving 14 bases between the germline ends. The V gene's germline CDR1 is SQVTM and CDR2 ANQGSEA. The CDR3 has 13 amino acids. CDR3 coding DNA: TGCAGCGTTGAAGACATAGGGGGGGAGGCCCAGTACTTC. Protein: CSVEDIGGEAQYF.

This sequence joins TRBV5-1 and TRBJ2-7, with D unclear. The CDR3 contains 13 residues. From germline, CDR1 is SGHRS and CDR2 YFSETQ. V lost 0 bases to trimming and J lost 0 bases, with 4 bases between them. The CDR3 here is CASSLDHSYEQYF. The CDR3 DNA is TGCGCCAGCAGCTTGGACCACTCCTACGAGCAGTACTTC.

The rearrangement joins TRBV5-4 to TRBJ1-2, with 11 bases that match TRBD1. Unmatched junction bases numbered 6, after V lost 3 bases and J lost 5 bases. The germline V gene encodes CDR1 SGHNT and CDR2 YYREEE (reference sequence). This CDR3 has 15 residues. CDR3 region: CASSSLGQGDYGYTF. The CDR3 DNA follows: TGTGCCAGCAGCTCACTGGGACAGGGGGATTATGGCTACACCTTC.

The chain carries TRBV7-9 and TRBJ1-2; D is unresolved. The length of the CDR3 is 13 residues. V was shortened by 3 bases and J by 6 bases, with 11 bases between the two germline ends. CDR1 SEHNR and CDR2 FQNEAQ come from the germline V gene (reference sequence). DNA for the CDR3: TGTGCCAGCAGCTTGGGATGGAGCCATGGCTACACCTTC. This gives the protein CASSLGWSHGYTF.

The V and J genes are TRBV4-1 and TRBJ1-5; D is perhaps TRBD1 (5 bases). Germline V gene sequence: CDR1 MGHRA, CDR2 YSYEKL. Trimming removed 0 bases from V and 5 bases from J, with 17 bases in between. The CDR3 covers 17 residues. CDR3: CASSQDEDTGWHQPQHF. DNA for the CDR3: TGCGCCAGCAGCCAAGATGAGGACACGGGTTGGCATCAGCCCCAGCATTTT.

This clone appeared once. The rearrangement links TRBV5-6 to TRBJ1-2; perhaps TRBD1 as D (5 bases). CDR1 and CDR2 from the germline V gene are SGHDT and YYEEEE. The CDR3 covers 14 residues. Trimming shortened V by 1 base and J by 4 bases, and 11 bases separated the two germline ends. The CDR3: CASSLSGTSYGYTF. The CDR3 DNA is TGTGCCAGCAGCTTGAGTGGGACCTCCTATGGCTACACCTTC.

V gene TRBV5-1 combines with J gene TRBJ1-2; tentatively, D is TRBD1 (5 bases). Trimming shortened V by 2 bases and J by 2 bases, and 10 bases separated the two germline ends. The V gene's germline CDR1 is SGHRS and CDR2 YFSETQ. The CDR3 sequence is 14 residues long. CDR3 nucleotides: TGCGCCAGCAGCTTCGGGGGAGGAAACTATGGCTACACCTTC. Its protein is CASSFGGGNYGYTF.

The rearrangement uses TRBV5-4 and TRBJ2-2, with 14 bases aligning to TRBD2. Trimming removed 5 bases from V and 7 bases from J; junction bases left unmatched: 4. This CDR3 contains 15 residues. Germline V gives CDR1 SGHNT, CDR2 YYREEE (reference sequence). CDR3 sequence (DNA): TGTGCCAGCAGTCCGGGACTAGCGGGAGTCGGGGAGCTGTTTTTT. Encoded protein: CASSPGLAGVGELFF.

The chain carries TRBV19 and TRBJ2-5; D remains unclear. This CDR3 region has 13 residues. Trimming shortened V by 3 bases and J by 2 bases, and 7 bases separated the two germline ends. CDR1 LNHDA and CDR2 SQIVND come from the germline V gene (reference sequence). CDR3 sequence (DNA): TGTGCCAGTAGTATCCAGTCGCAAGAGACCCAGTACTTC. Amino acids: CASSIQSQETQYF.

J is TRBJ2-2 and V is TRBV10-2; D is possibly TRBD1 or TRBD2 (6 bases each). V was pared by 2 bases and J by 8 bases, with 18 bases between. The CDR3 is 16 amino acids. Germline-derived CDR1 and CDR2 are WSHSY and SAAADI. Written as DNA, the CDR3 is TGCGCCAGCAGTGAGAAGGGGGGTACCGATCTGGGGGAGCTGTTTTTT. This encodes CASSEKGGTDLGELFF.

In this sample, this clone turned up a few times. This chain joins TRBV7-9 and TRBJ2-2; possible D gene TRBD2, 7 bases. The CDR3 has 18 amino acids. Trimming took 5 bases from V and 4 from J, leaving 23 bases between them. CDR1 is SEHNR and CDR2 is FQNEAQ in the germline V gene (reference sequence). CDR3 sequence: CASSPRGAWGGRTGELFF. CDR3 nucleotides: TGTGCCAGCAGCCCCAGAGGGGCGTGGGGGGGCCGCACCGGGGAGCTGTTTTTT.

The chain combines TRBV7-3 with TRBJ2-1; D not resolved. Trimming removed 2 bases at V and 2 bases at J, with 13 bases between. The germline gives CDR1 SGHTA, CDR2 FQGTGA. The CDR3 totals 16 residues. This CDR3 reads CASSLSSMDAYNEQFF. DNA of the CDR3: TGTGCCAGCAGCTTATCGTCAATGGACGCCTACAATGAGCAGTTCTTC. The full variable domain, its missing parts supplied by reference TRBV7-3 and TRBJ2-1, is GAGVSQTPSNKVTEKGKYVELRCDPISGHTALYWYRQSLGQGPEFLIYFQGTGAADDSGLPNDRFFAVRPEGSVSTLKIQRTERGDSAVYLCASSLSSMDAYNEQFFGPGTRLTVL.

The CDR3 here is CASSRGTGGTEAFF. The CDR3 DNA follows: TGTGCCAGTAGTAGAGGGACAGGGGGCACTGAAGCTTTCTTT. The chain uses TRBV19 and TRBJ1-1, with TRBD1 matching over 11 bases. Unmatched junction bases numbered 2, after V lost 4 bases and J lost 4 bases. CDR1 LNHDA and CDR2 SQIVND come from the germline V gene (reference sequence). The CDR3 loop spans 14 amino acids.

This chain uses TRBV11-3 with TRBJ2-1; D ambiguous. Germline CDR1 reads SGHNT; CDR2 reads YENEEA. Trimming removed 6 bases at V and 12 bases at J, with 18 bases between. CDR3 length equals 13 residues. This chain's CDR3 is CASSLRAANVQFF. CDR3 DNA: TGTGCCAGCAGTCTAAGGGCAGCCAACGTGCAGTTCTTC.

The rearrangement links TRBV6-1 to TRBJ2-7; TRBD1 matches 12 bases. With 0 bases clipped from V and 5 bases from J, the junction kept 2 bases outside the gene matches. CDR1 is MNHNS and CDR2 is SASEGT in the germline V gene. This CDR3 spans 15 amino acids. The CDR3: CASSEAGTGGNEQYF. The CDR3 nucleotides read TGTGCCAGCAGTGAAGCAGGGACAGGGGGCAACGAGCAGTACTTC.

The chain is built from TRBV6-5 and TRBJ1-2; 9 bases agree with TRBD1. The ends lost 5 bases at V and 8 bases at J; junction bases unmatched: 3. The CDR3 is 12 amino acids. Germline CDR1 and CDR2: MNHEY and SVGAGI. CDR3 sequence reads: CASSRTGVGYTF. The CDR3, as DNA: TGTGCCAGCAGTCGGACAGGGGTCGGCTACACCTTC.

CDR3 region: CASSLRLPKGENEQFF. CDR3 in DNA: TGTGCCAGCAGCTTGCGACTCCCTAAGGGGGAGAATGAGCAGTTCTTC. This chain uses TRBV5-6 with TRBJ2-1, with D possibly matching TRBD1 (6 bases). Germline V gives CDR1 SGHDT, CDR2 YYEEEE. The length of the CDR3 is 16 residues. With 1 base removed from V and 7 bases from J, the gap between germline ends came to 18 bases.

The rearrangement joins TRBV28 to TRBJ2-7; 7 positions match TRBD1. The V gene's germline CDR1 is MDHEN and CDR2 SYDVKM. The CDR3 sequence is 16 residues long. V was pared by 6 bases and J by 0 bases, with 11 bases of the junction left unmatched. DNA of the CDR3: TGTGCCAGCAGGAGCCCGCCGGGACAGTTCTCCTACGAGCAGTACTTC. Encoded protein: CASRSPPGQFSYEQYF.

This sequence joins TRBV6-4 and TRBJ2-3; D uncertain. V was clipped by 4 bases and J by 6 bases, with 11 bases between them. Germline V gene sequence: CDR1 MRHNA, CDR2 SNTAGT. This CDR3 comprises 13 residues. The CDR3 reads CASSATFTDTQYF. The CDR3 coding sequence is TGTGCCAGCAGTGCGACATTCACGGATACGCAGTATTTT.

This chain uses TRBV2 with TRBJ2-1; tentatively, D is TRBD2 (5 bases). CDR1 SNHLY and CDR2 FYNNEI come from the germline V gene. Trimming removed 8 bases at V and 9 bases at J, with 14 bases between. This CDR3 contains 12 residues. CDR3 sequence reads: CASQDAGIEQFF. In nucleotides, the CDR3 is TGTGCCAGCCAAGACGCGGGTATTGAGCAGTTCTTC.

This clone was recorded once. This chain links TRBV4-1 with TRBJ1-5; possibly TRBD1 for D (5 bases). Germline V CDR1 and CDR2: MGHRA, YSYEKL. V was clipped by 0 bases and J by 7 bases, with 13 bases between them. The CDR3 loop spans 15 amino acids. CDR3 coding DNA: TGCGCCAGCAGCCAAGATGTCACAAGGGGCCAGCCCCAGCATTTT. Amino acids: CASSQDVTRGQPQHF.

The chain has TRBV7-9 and TRBJ2-5; D unclear. The germline CDR1 and CDR2 sequences are SEHNR and FQNEAQ (reference sequence). V was cut by 3 bases and J by 2 bases, with 7 bases left in between. This CDR3 is 13 amino acids long. CDR3 loop: CASSFRVQETQYF. CDR3 nucleotides: TGTGCCAGCAGCTTTAGAGTACAAGAGACCCAGTACTTC.